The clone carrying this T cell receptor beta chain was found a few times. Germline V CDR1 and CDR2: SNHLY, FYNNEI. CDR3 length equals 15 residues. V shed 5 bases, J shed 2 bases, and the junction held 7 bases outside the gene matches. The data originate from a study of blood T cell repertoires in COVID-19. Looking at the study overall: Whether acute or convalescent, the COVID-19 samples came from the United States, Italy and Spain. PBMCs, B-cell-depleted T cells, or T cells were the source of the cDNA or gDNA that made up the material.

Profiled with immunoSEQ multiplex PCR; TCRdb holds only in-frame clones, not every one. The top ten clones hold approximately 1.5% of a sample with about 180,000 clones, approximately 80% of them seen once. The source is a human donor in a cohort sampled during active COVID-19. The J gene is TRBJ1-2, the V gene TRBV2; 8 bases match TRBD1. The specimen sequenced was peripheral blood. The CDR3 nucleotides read TGTGCCAGCAGTAGACAGGGGAATCCCAACTATGGCTACACCTTC. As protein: CASSRQGNPNYGYTF.